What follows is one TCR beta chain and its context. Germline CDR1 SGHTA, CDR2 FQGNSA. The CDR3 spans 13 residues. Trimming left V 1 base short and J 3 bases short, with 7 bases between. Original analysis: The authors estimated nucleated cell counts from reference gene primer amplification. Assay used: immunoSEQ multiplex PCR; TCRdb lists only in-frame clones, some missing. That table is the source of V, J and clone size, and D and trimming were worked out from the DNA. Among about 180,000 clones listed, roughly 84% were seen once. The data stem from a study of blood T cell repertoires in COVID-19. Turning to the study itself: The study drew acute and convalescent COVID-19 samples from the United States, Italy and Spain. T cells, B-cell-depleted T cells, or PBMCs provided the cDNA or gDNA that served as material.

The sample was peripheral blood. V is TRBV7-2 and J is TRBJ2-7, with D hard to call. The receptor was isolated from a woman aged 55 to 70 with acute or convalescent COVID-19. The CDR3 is CASSLGTVYEQYF. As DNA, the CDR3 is TGTGCCAGCAGCTTAGGAACAGTCTACGAGCAGTACTTC. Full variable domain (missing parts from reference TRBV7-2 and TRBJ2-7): GAGVSQSPSNKVTEKGKDVELRCDPISGHTALYWYRQSLGQGLEFLIYFQGNSAPDKSGLPSDRFSAERTGGSVSTLTIQRTQQEDSAVYLCASSLGTVYEQYFGPGTRLTVT.